Detailed here is one T cell receptor beta chain. The CDR3 is 19 amino acids. Germline V lookup: CDR1 PRHDT, CDR2 FYEKMQ (reference sequence). Trimming took 2 bases from V and 0 from J; bases not matched to a gene: 9. This entry belongs to a study of blood T cell repertoires in COVID-19. TCRdb keeps only in-frame clones here, not all; method: immunoSEQ multiplex PCR. The sample yields roughly 110,000 clones, 71% seen once. Sequences were obtained from peripheral blood. This sequence joins TRBV13 and TRBJ2-6, with 8 positions matching TRBD1. The TCR sequence derives from a human donor with acute or convalescent COVID-19. The donor label of this sample is uncertain. CDR3 amino acids: CASSLRGTGFSSGANVLTF. CDR3 sequence (DNA): TGTGCCAGCAGCTTAAGAGGGACAGGCTTTAGCTCTGGGGCCAACGTCCTGACTTTC.